The T cell receptor (beta chain) under discussion was sequenced for a study of T-cell reconstitution after alpha-beta-depleted transplantation in children. Preparation of the TCRbeta library involved a method that used unique molecular identifiers. TCRdb used MiXCR to reprocess the PCR reads, holding one entry per CDR3 protein. The table records roughly 220,000 distinct CDR3 sequences, 9% to 10% of them present only once. This CDR3 contains 14 residues. CDR1 is DFQATT and CDR2 is SNEGSKA in the germline V gene (reference sequence). V lost 1 base to trimming and J lost 3 bases, with 12 bases between them. This clonotype has a count of ten or more.

This clonotype was obtained from a human donor who donated a stem cell graft to a child with SCID. V is TRBV20-1 and J is TRBJ1-1; tentative D call: TRBD1 (5 bases). The sample here was PBMCs from the stem cell graft donor, taken from the stem cell graft. The CDR3 nucleotides read TGCAGTGCTAGAGGACACCGGGGGGACACTGAAGCTTTCTTT. It translates to CSARGHRGDTEAFF.